The source of this TCR beta chain is a study of PD-L1 blockade in urothelial cancer. Across the whole study: Blood drawn 3 weeks (second dose) and 6 weeks after treatment start was analyzed. The study's findings and limits: TCR clonality was measured in pretreatment peripheral blood. Clonality below the median predicted better survival.

The CDR3 totals 15 residues. CDR1 is LGHNA, CDR2 YSLEER, per germline. The V and J ends lost 0 bases and 5 bases respectively, with 13 bases between them. Assay: immunoSEQ multiplex PCR; the TCRdb copy retains only in-frame clones and omits some. The data hold around 40,000 clones, with around 80% observed a single time. About this clone itself: What it binds is not known.

The chain employs TRBV4-3 and TRBJ2-5, with a weak D call TRBD2 (6 bases). The TCR originated in a man between 60 and 75 years old with urothelial cancer. Specimen: PBMCs, collected around atezolizumab (anti-PD-L1) treatment. The CDR3 DNA reads TGCGCCAGCAGCCAAGACCCGGGGGTGGACGAGACCCAGTACTTC. Translating gives CASSQDPGVDETQYF.